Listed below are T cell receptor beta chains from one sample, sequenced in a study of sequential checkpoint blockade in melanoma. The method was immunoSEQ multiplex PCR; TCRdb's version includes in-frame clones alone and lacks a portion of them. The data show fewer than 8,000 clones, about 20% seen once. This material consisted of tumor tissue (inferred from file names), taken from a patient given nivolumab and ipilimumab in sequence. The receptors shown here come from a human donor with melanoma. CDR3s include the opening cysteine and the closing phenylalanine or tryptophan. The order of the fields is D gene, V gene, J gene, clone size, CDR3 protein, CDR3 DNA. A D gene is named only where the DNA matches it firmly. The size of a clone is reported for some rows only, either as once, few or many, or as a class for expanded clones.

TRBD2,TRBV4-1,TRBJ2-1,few,CASSQERLAVHNEQFF,TGCGCCAGCAGCCAAGAACGGCTAGCGGTACACAATGAGCAGTTCTTC
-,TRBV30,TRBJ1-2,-,CAWSVRGPGGYTF,TGTGCCTGGAGTGTTCGGGGGCCGGGAGGCTACACCTTC
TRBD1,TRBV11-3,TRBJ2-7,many,CASSLYRGIYEQYF,TGTGCCAGCAGCTTGTACAGGGGGATTTACGAGCAGTACTTC
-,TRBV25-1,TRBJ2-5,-,CASSEPRDFQETQYF,TGTGCCAGCAGTGAACCCCGGGACTTTCAAGAGACCCAGTACTTC
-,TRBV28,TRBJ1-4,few,CASVPATTNEKLFF,TGTGCCAGTGTGCCGGCCACAACTAATGAAAAACTGTTTTTT
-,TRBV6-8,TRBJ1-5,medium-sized,CASSYGFGSERQPQHF,TGTGCCAGCAGTTACGGGTTCGGGTCCGAACGTCAGCCCCAGCATTTT
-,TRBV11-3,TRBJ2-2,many,CASSSTPVLQNTGELFF,TGTGCCAGCAGTTCAACTCCAGTCTTACAGAACACCGGGGAGCTGTTTTTT
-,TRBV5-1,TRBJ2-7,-,CASRLGLGASYEQYF,TGCGCCAGCAGATTGGGACTTGGAGCTTCCTACGAGCAGTACTTC
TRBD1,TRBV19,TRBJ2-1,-,CASSLSGTGTYNEQFF,TGTGCCAGTAGTCTCTCCGGGACAGGGACTTACAATGAGCAGTTCTTC
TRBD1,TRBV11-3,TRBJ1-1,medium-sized,CASSLTPPRTGTDEAFF,TGTGCCAGCAGCTTAACCCCGCCACGGACAGGGACAGATGAAGCTTTCTTT
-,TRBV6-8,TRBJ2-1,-,CASSYDYRVGEQFF,TGTGCCAGCAGTTACGACTACCGAGTGGGTGAGCAGTTCTTC
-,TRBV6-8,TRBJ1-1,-,CATGGDPWTEAFF,TGTGCCACCGGGGGGGACCCGTGGACTGAAGCTTTCTTT
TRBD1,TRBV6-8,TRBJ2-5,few,CATSRGLGETQYF,TGTGCCACTTCAAGGGGGCTAGGGGAGACCCAGTACTTC
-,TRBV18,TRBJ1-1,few,CASSLHPVKHTEAFF,TGTGCCAGCTCACTACACCCGGTTAAACACACTGAAGCTTTCTTT
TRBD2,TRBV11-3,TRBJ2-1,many,CASSLLLSGRAGLFF,TGTGCCAGCAGCTTACTCCTTAGCGGGAGGGCCGGTTTGTTCTTC
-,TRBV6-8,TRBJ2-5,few,CASSYAYQGPETQYF,TGTGCCAGCAGTTACGCGTATCAGGGACCAGAGACCCAGTACTTC
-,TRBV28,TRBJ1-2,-,CASSITSRYGYTF,TGTGCCAGCAGCATAACTTCTAGATATGGCTACACCTTC
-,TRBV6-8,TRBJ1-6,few,CASSSLPAPGYNSPLHF,TGTGCCAGCAGTTCCCTGCCTGCCCCGGGTTATAATTCACCCCTCCACTTT
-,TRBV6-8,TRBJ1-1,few,CASSDLMNTEAFF,TGTGCCAGCAGTGACCTAATGAACACTGAAGCTTTCTTT
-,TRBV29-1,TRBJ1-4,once,CSVATGVGEKLFF,TGCAGCGTGGCAACAGGAGTTGGGGAAAAACTGTTTTTT
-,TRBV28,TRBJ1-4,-,CASSLGLGGEKLFF,TGTGCCAGCAGTTTGGGATTGGGTGGGGAAAAACTGTTTTTT
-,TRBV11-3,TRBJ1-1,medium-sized,CASSLRDYLNTEAFF,TGTGCCAGCAGCTTACGGGATTACCTGAACACTGAAGCTTTCTTT
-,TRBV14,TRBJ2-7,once,CASSQSWVYEQYF,TGTGCCAGCAGCCAATCGTGGGTGTACGAGCAGTACTTC
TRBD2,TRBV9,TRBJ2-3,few,CASSVYASGGFTDTQYF,TGTGCCAGCAGCGTATATGCTAGCGGGGGTTTCACAGATACGCAGTATTTT
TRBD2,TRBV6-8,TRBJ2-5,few,CATRRDSGSSETQYF,TGTGCCACCAGAAGAGATAGCGGGAGTTCGGAGACCCAGTACTTC
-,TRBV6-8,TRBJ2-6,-,CASSRGRRNSGANVLTF,TGTGCCAGCAGTAGAGGCCGGCGAAACTCTGGGGCCAACGTCCTGACTTTC
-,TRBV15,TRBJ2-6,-,CATSRDLQGNGANVLTF,TGTGCCACCAGCAGAGATTTGCAGGGTAACGGAGCCAACGTCCTGACTTTC
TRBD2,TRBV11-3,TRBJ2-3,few,CASSKGTSGTFTDTQYF,TGTGCCAGCAGCAAGGGGACTAGCGGGACATTCACAGATACGCAGTATTTT
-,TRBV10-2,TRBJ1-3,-,CASSERTFSGNTIYF,TGCGCCAGCAGTGAGCGGACGTTTTCTGGAAACACCATATATTTT
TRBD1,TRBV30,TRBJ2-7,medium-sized,CAWSGAGTAVDEQYF,TGTGCCTGGAGTGGAGCCGGGACAGCTGTCGACGAGCAGTACTTC
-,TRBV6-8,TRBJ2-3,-,CASSYSKKMTDTQYF,TGTGCCAGCAGTTACTCGAAGAAAATGACAGATACGCAGTATTTT
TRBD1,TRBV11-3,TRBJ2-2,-,CASGRDRVGTGELFF,TGTGCCAGCGGGCGGGACAGGGTTGGAACCGGGGAGCTGTTTTTT
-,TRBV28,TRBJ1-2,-,CASSQENRGYTF,TGTGCCAGCAGTCAAGAGAATCGGGGCTACACCTTC
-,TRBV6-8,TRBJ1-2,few,CASSYSPTADGYTF,TGTGCCAGCAGTTACTCCCCCACAGCCGATGGCTACACCTTC
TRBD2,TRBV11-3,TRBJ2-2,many,CASSLRLAGETGELFF,TGTGCCAGCAGCTTGCGACTAGCGGGAGAGACCGGGGAGCTGTTTTTT
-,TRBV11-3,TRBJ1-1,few,CASSPVGMNTEAFF,TGTGCCAGCAGCCCGGTCGGTATGAACACTGAAGCTTTCTTT
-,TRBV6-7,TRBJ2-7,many,CASESNYEQYF,TGTGCCAGCGAGTCAAACTACGAGCAGTACTTC
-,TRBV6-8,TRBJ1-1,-,CASSYFQGTEAFF,TGTGCCAGCAGTTACTTTCAGGGAACTGAAGCTTTCTTT
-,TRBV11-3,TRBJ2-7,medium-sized,CASSLDFSPPYEQYF,TGTGCCAGCAGCTTAGATTTTAGTCCTCCCTACGAGCAGTACTTC
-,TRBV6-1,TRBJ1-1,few,CASSEGGRYEAFF,TGTGCCAGCAGTGAAGGAGGGAGATATGAAGCTTTCTTT
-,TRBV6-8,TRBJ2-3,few,CASSYPGYPLPGTDTQYF,TGTGCCAGCAGTTACCCCGGATACCCCTTACCAGGCACAGATACGCAGTATTTT
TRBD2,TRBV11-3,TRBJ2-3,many,CASSSISGRRVDTQYF,TGTGCCAGCAGCTCCATCAGCGGGAGAAGGGTAGATACGCAGTATTTT
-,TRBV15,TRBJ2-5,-,CATSKQGTQETQYF,TGTGCCACCAGCAAACAGGGTACCCAAGAGACCCAGTACTTC
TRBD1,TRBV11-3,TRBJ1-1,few,CASSQGQGSSEAFF,TGTGCCAGCAGCCAGGGACAGGGGTCGTCTGAAGCTTTCTTT
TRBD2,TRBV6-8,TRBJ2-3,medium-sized,CAISGGLAGDTQYF,TGTGCCATCAGTGGGGGACTAGCGGGAGATACGCAGTATTTT
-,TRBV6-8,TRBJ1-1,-,CASSPQLGLTEAFF,TGTGCCAGCAGTCCGCAGTTGGGACTCACTGAAGCTTTCTTT
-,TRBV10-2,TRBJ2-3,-,CASTSGPTSRSTDTQYF,TGCGCCAGCACCTCCGGACCGACGAGTCGGAGCACAGATACGCAGTATTTT
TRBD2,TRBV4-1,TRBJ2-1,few,CASSHDASGGNEQFF,TGCGCCAGCAGCCATGACGCGAGCGGGGGCAATGAGCAGTTCTTC
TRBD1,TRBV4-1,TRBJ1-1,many,CASSQDRTGWVEAFF,TGCGCCAGCAGCCAAGATCGGACAGGGTGGGTTGAAGCTTTCTTT
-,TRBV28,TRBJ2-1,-,CASSLWVNEQFF,TGTGCCAGCAGTTTGTGGGTAAATGAGCAGTTCTTC
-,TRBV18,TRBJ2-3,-,CASSPPSGDGTDTQYF,TGTGCCAGCTCACCACCATCAGGGGACGGCACAGATACGCAGTATTTT
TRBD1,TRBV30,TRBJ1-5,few,CACSGQGNQPQHF,TGTGCCTGTTCGGGACAGGGGAATCAGCCCCAGCATTTT